These 16 T cell receptor beta chains were all obtained from the same sample, sequenced in a study of blood T cell repertoires in COVID-19. Generated by immunoSEQ multiplex PCR, the TCRdb table keeps only in-frame clones and is missing some. The sample has 150,000 to 200,000 clones, approximately 95% seen once. The sequenced sample was peripheral blood. The source is an older woman with COVID-19, enrolled during active disease.

The J gene is TRBJ2-7, the V gene TRBV11-2; 8 bases align to TRBD2. V dropped 1 base and J dropped 3; count of bases not matched to a gene: 5. The CDR3 is made up of 15 amino acids. Germline CDR1 SGHAT, CDR2 FQNNGV. CDR3 in amino acids: CASSLVGRGVYEQYF. The CDR3 DNA reads TGTGCCAGCAGCTTAGTGGGGCGGGGGGTCTACGAGCAGTACTTC.

This rearrangement joins TRBV7-2 to TRBJ1-2; D remains ambiguous. The CDR3 has 15 amino acids. The germline gives CDR1 SGHTA, CDR2 FQGNSA. The V end was cut by 0 bases, the J end by 5 bases, with 13 bases between. The CDR3 region is CASSLAGEPIYGYTF. The CDR3 DNA sequence: TGTGCCAGCAGCTTAGCGGGCGAGCCCATATATGGCTACACCTTC.

Only a few counts were recorded for this clone. V usage is TRBV3-1 (or the pseudogene TRBV3-2) and J usage is TRBJ2-2, with D perhaps TRBD2 (6 bases). CDR1 is LGHDT and CDR2 is YNNKEL in the germline V gene (reference sequence). Trimming pared 3 bases from V and 7 bases from J, leaving 9 bases between. This CDR3 is built from 13 residues. The CDR3 sequence is CASSQGGGGELFF. The CDR3 region has the DNA TGTGCCAGCAGCCAGGGGGGAGGCGGGGAGCTGTTTTTT.

The chain uses TRBV7-9 and TRBJ2-2; no clear D gene. The CDR3 length is 15 residues. The germline V gene has CDR1 SEHNR and CDR2 FQNEAQ (reference sequence). V lost 3 bases and J lost 2, with 10 bases in between. CDR3 coding DNA: TGTGCCAGCAGCTTTCTGCGGATAAACACCGGGGAGCTGTTTTTT. Protein sequence: CASSFLRINTGELFF.

The J gene is TRBJ1-5, the V gene TRBV3-1 (or the pseudogene TRBV3-2); possible D gene TRBD1, 5 bases. The germline V gene has CDR1 LGHDT and CDR2 YNNKEL (reference sequence). V was shortened by 3 bases and J by 5 bases, with 11 bases between the two germline ends. The CDR3 length is 14 residues. Here the CDR3 DNA reads TGTGCCAGCAGCCACTCCAGGGATTATCAGCCCCAGCATTTT. Translated, it gives CASSHSRDYQPQHF.

The chain couples TRBV27 to TRBJ1-5, with D unclear. V was clipped by 10 bases and J by 3 bases, with 16 bases between them. CDR3 length: 14 amino acids. Looked up from germline, CDR1 is MNHEY and CDR2 is SMNVEV (reference sequence). The CDR3 protein is CATSEQSYNQPQHF. DNA for the CDR3: TGTGCCACCTCTGAACAGAGTTACAATCAGCCCCAGCATTTT.

V usage is TRBV3-1 (or the pseudogene TRBV3-2) and J usage is TRBJ1-2; TRBD1 agrees at 10 bases. Trimming cost V 0 bases and J 5 bases; bases outside gene matches: 12. The germline gives CDR1 LGHDT, CDR2 YNNKEL (reference sequence). The CDR3 sequence is 18 residues long. CDR3 coding DNA: TGTGCCAGCAGCCAAGATCTTGCCTCGACAGGGGGCGAATATGGCTACACCTTC. As protein: CASSQDLASTGGEYGYTF.

This clone occurred a few times. The gene calls are TRBV19 and TRBJ2-1, with D possibly matching TRBD1 (5 bases). The CDR3 has 14 residues. Per germline, CDR1 LNHDA and CDR2 SQIVND (reference sequence). The V and J ends lost 3 bases and 0 bases respectively, with 6 bases between them. Written as DNA, the CDR3 is TGTGCCAGTAGTATTAGGGGCTCCTACAATGAGCAGTTCTTC. This gives the protein CASSIRGSYNEQFF.

The chain combines TRBV20-1 with TRBJ2-7; perhaps TRBD1 as D (5 bases). This CDR3 has 11 residues. The germline CDR1 and CDR2 sequences are DFQATT and SNEGSKA (reference sequence). Trimming took 3 bases from V and 2 from J, leaving 5 bases between them. Here the CDR3 DNA reads TGCAGTGCTAGGGGGCCCTACGAGCAGTACTTC. Its protein is CSARGPYEQYF.

V gene TRBV9 combines with J gene TRBJ2-1; D uncertain. The V and J ends lost 4 bases and 0 bases respectively, with 11 bases between them. The CDR3 loop spans 15 amino acids. Per germline, CDR1 SGDLS and CDR2 YYNGEE. The CDR3 reads CASSPRPSSYNEQFF. Here the CDR3 DNA reads TGTGCCAGCAGCCCGAGGCCGAGCTCCTACAATGAGCAGTTCTTC.

This chain links TRBV6-7 with TRBJ1-3; D remains ambiguous. TRBV6-7 falls under the ORF class, with uncertain function. The V end lost 0 bases, the J end lost 1 base, and 4 bases lay between the germline ends. The length of the CDR3 is 14 residues. CDR3 in amino acids: CASSYSSSGNTIYF. CDR3 bases: TGTGCCAGCAGTTACTCGTCTTCTGGAAACACCATATATTTT.

The count of this clone is one. This CDR3 reads CASTGGVGYGYTF. CDR3 in DNA: TGTGCCAGCACTGGGGGGGTTGGCTATGGCTACACCTTC. The V call is TRBV6-5, the J call TRBJ1-2, with a tentative D call TRBD1 (5 bases). The germline CDR1 and CDR2 sequences are MNHEY and SVGAGI. CDR3 size: 13 residues. Trimming shortened V by 7 bases and J by 4 bases, and 13 bases separated the two germline ends.

V gene TRBV11-2 combines with J gene TRBJ2-7; D call uncertain. CDR3 length equals 16 residues. Germline-derived CDR1 and CDR2 are SGHAT and FQNNGV. V shed 5 bases and J shed 0 bases, with 17 bases lying between them. This CDR3 is CASSPSVRSSSYEQYF. CDR3 nucleotides: TGTGCCAGCAGCCCCTCCGTCCGCTCGAGCTCCTACGAGCAGTACTTC.

This rearrangement joins TRBV7-9 to TRBJ1-2; possibly TRBD1 for D (5 bases). Per germline, CDR1 SEHNR and CDR2 FQNEAQ (reference sequence). V lost 0 bases and J lost 6, with 11 bases in between. This CDR3 spans 14 amino acids. The CDR3 protein is CASSLAQGWNGYTF. The CDR3 DNA sequence: TGTGCCAGCAGCTTAGCCCAGGGATGGAATGGCTACACCTTC.

V usage is TRBV9 and J usage is TRBJ1-1; D perhaps matches TRBD1 (6 bases). The V end was cut by 2 bases, the J end by 3 bases, with 11 bases between. There are 14 residues in the CDR3. The germline gives CDR1 SGDLS, CDR2 YYNGEE. CDR3 bases: TGTGCCAGCAGCGTGACACAGGGAGACACTGAAGCTTTCTTT. Encoded protein: CASSVTQGDTEAFF.

The chain employs TRBV5-1 and TRBJ2-7; D may be TRBD1 (5 bases). Germline values: CDR1 SGHRS, CDR2 YFSETQ. The CDR3 is 12 amino acids. Trimming cost V 4 bases and J 4 bases, with 9 bases left between them. The CDR3 DNA reads as TGCGCCAGCAGCCCACCAGGGTACGAGCAGTACTTC. Translating gives CASSPPGYEQYF. Together with reference TRBV5-1 and TRBJ2-7, the CDR3 gives the full variable domain: KAGVTQTPRYLIKTRGQQVTLSCSPISGHRSVSWYQQTPGQGLQFLFEYFSETQRNKGNFPGRFSGRQFSNSRSEMNVSTLELGDSALYLCASSPPGYEQYFGPGTRLTVT.